This passage covers 13 T cell receptor beta chains from one sample sequenced in a study of T cell repertoires in cytomegalovirus infection. From the reads, TCRdb called clonotypes with MiXCR, one entry per CDR3 protein. The sample has roughly 500,000 distinct CDR3 sequences, roughly 10% seen once; the top ten hold roughly a tenth. The sample comprised PBMCs. The receptors derive from a human donor in good health (CMV status not recorded). Some clones in this sample may be carry-over from other donors' samples.

Many counts were recorded for this clonotype. This chain connects TRBV5-4 to TRBJ1-1; tentatively, D is TRBD1 (6 bases). The V gene's germline CDR1 is SGHNT and CDR2 YYREEE (reference sequence). CDR3 length: 13 residues. V was trimmed by 4 bases and J by 6 bases, leaving 13 bases between them. For the CDR3, the DNA is TGTGCCAGCAGCCGACTGGACAGCGCTGAAGCTTTCTTT. The encoded protein is CASSRLDSAEAFF.

In its sample, this clonotype was seen many times. This chain joins TRBV28 and TRBJ1-4; 8 bases line up with TRBD1. The CDR3 loop spans 15 amino acids. J gave up 5 bases and V 6 bases, and 8 bases lay outside the gene matches. The V gene's germline CDR1 is MDHEN and CDR2 SYDVKM. The CDR3 region is CASRGLGQGNEKLFF. CDR3 sequence (DNA): TGTGCCAGCAGGGGGCTCGGACAGGGCAATGAAAAACTGTTTTTT.

A few counts support this clonotype. J is TRBJ1-5 and V is TRBV20-1, with D hard to call. Germline V CDR1 and CDR2: DFQATT, SNEGSKA (reference sequence). The V and J ends lost 3 bases and 0 bases respectively, with 6 bases between them. This CDR3 comprises 13 residues. The CDR3 region has the DNA TGCAGTGCTAGGATAAATAGCAATCAGCCCCAGCATTTT. Its translation is CSARINSNQPQHF.

This clonotype was detected many times. The CDR3 region is CAISESGASRGDTQYF. CDR3 DNA: TGTGCCATCAGTGAGTCGGGAGCTAGCCGAGGAGATACGCAGTATTTT. V gene TRBV10-3 combines with J gene TRBJ2-3; possible D gene TRBD2, 5 bases. The CDR3 spans 16 residues. The germline V gene has CDR1 ENHRY and CDR2 SYGVKD. The V end lost 0 bases, the J end lost 5 bases, and 15 bases lay between the germline ends.

This clonotype was detected only a few times. The chain recombines TRBV2 with TRBJ1-6; possibly TRBD1 for D (5 bases). V was shortened by 7 bases and J by 5 bases, with 12 bases between the two germline ends. From germline, CDR1 is SNHLY and CDR2 FYNNEI. The CDR3 length is 14 residues. This chain's CDR3 is CASNQGVNNSPLHF. The CDR3 coding sequence is TGTGCCAGCAATCAGGGCGTTAATAATTCACCCCTCCACTTT.

This clonotype has a count of ten or more. This sequence joins TRBV9 and TRBJ2-5, with TRBD2 identical over 11 bases. The CDR3 consists of 15 residues. The ends lost 0 bases at V and 5 bases at J; junction bases unmatched: 3. CDR1 and CDR2 from the germline V gene are SGDLS and YYNGEE. The CDR3 bases are TGTGCCAGCAGCGTAGAAGCTAGCGGGAGGGAGACCCAGTACTTC. It yields the protein CASSVEASGRETQYF. The variable domain in full, with the rest retrieved from reference TRBV9 and TRBJ2-5, is DSGVTQTPKHLITATGQRVTLRCSPRSGDLSVYWYQQSLDQGLQFLIQYYNGEERAKGNILERFSAQQFPDLHSELNLSSLELGDSALYFCASSVEASGRETQYFGPGTRLLVL.

This clonotype was seen many times. This chain uses TRBV5-1 with TRBJ1-1; 8 bases match TRBD1. The junction had 7 bases not matched to a gene; V was cut back by 2 bases and J by 4 bases. Germline V lookup: CDR1 SGHRS, CDR2 YFSETQ. The CDR3 is 15 amino acids. The DNA for the CDR3 is TGCGCCAGCAGCTTTCCTACAGGGGGAAGCACTGAAGCTTTCTTT. Its translation: CASSFPTGGSTEAFF.

There are many counts of this clonotype. This chain links TRBV7-8 with TRBJ1-1; 7 bases map to TRBD1. Germline V gene lookup returns CDR1 SGHVS and CDR2 FQNEAQ. The CDR3 length is 15 residues. With V trimmed by 5 bases and J by 9 bases, 15 bases remained unmatched. CDR3 loop: CASSLTAGGGGKAFF. DNA for the CDR3: TGTGCCAGCAGCCTGACCGCAGGGGGAGGAGGAAAAGCTTTCTTT.

The table lists this clonotype with a few counts. The J gene is TRBJ2-1, the V gene TRBV28, with 8 positions matching TRBD2. The J segment lost 7 bases and the V segment lost 5 bases, leaving 7 bases of the junction unmatched. This CDR3 comprises 14 residues. Germline V gene lookup returns CDR1 MDHEN and CDR2 SYDVKM. The CDR3 here is CASSTSGNLNEQFF. CDR3 nucleotides: TGTGCCAGCAGTACTAGCGGAAACCTTAATGAGCAGTTCTTC.

The chain employs TRBV5-6 and TRBJ1-1; D gene unclear. Germline values: CDR1 SGHDT, CDR2 YYEEEE. The ends were cut back, 0 bases at V and 6 bases at J, with 12 bases in the middle. The CDR3 spans 14 residues. CDR3 DNA: TGTGCCAGCAGCTTGGCCAGGCTCCATGCTGAAGCTTTCTTT. Translation: CASSLARLHAEAFF.

Details on this clonotype: A single base separates this from a much larger clone, so it may be a read error. The chain couples TRBV19 to TRBJ2-7; D could derive from TRBD1 or TRBD2 (5 bases each). Trimming removed 9 bases at V and 1 base at J, with 16 bases between. The germline gives CDR1 LNHDA, CDR2 SQIVND (reference sequence). The CDR3 runs to 14 residues. DNA for the CDR3: TGTGCCAGCTCGTGGGGGTACGCGTCCTACGAGCAGTACTTC. This codes for CASSWGYASYEQYF.

This clonotype was recorded a few times. The rearrangement joins TRBV28 to TRBJ1-3, with a possible D match to TRBD1 (6 bases). Germline V gene sequence: CDR1 MDHEN, CDR2 SYDVKM. The CDR3 is 15 amino acids. Trimming removed 5 bases at V and 3 bases at J, with 14 bases between. This CDR3 is CASSSNRVYGNTIYF. The CDR3 bases are TGTGCCAGCAGTAGTAACAGGGTGTATGGAAACACCATATATTTT.

This clonotype was picked up many times. The chain employs TRBV7-3 and TRBJ2-1, with 9 bases matching TRBD2. The V gene's germline CDR1 is SGHTA and CDR2 FQGTGA. The ends lost 5 bases at V and 5 bases at J; junction bases unmatched: 4. This CDR3 comprises 14 residues. Here the CDR3 DNA reads TGTGCCAGCAGCCGGGGCGGGGGGGACAATGAGCAGTTCTTC. Its translation is CASSRGGGDNEQFF.